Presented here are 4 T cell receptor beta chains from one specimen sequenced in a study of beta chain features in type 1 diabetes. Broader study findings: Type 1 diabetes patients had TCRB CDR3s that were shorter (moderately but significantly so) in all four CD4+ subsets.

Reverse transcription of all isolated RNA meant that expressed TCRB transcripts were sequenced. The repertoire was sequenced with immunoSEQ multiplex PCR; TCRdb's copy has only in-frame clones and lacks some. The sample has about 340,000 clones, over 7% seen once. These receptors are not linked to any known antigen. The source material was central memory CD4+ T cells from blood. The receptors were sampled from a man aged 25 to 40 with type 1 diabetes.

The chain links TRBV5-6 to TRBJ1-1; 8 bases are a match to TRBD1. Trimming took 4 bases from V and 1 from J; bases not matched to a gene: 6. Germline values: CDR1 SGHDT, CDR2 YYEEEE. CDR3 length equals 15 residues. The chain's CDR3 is CASSRGQGSNTEAFF. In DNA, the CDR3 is TGTGCCAGCAGCCGAGGACAGGGATCGAACACTGAAGCTTTCTTT.

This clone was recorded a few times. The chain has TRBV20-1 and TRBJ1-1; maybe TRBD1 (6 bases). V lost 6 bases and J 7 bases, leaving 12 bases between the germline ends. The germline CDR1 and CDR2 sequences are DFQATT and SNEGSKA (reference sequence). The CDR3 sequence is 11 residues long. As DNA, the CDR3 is TGCAGTGCCGGGACAATTATTGAAGCTTTCTTT. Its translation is CSAGTIIEAFF.

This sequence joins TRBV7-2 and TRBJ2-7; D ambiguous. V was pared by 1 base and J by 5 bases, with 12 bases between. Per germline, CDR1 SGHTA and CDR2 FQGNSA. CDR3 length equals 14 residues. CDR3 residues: CASSLGRKNNEQYF. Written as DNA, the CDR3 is TGTGCCAGCAGCTTAGGCAGGAAAAACAACGAGCAGTACTTC.

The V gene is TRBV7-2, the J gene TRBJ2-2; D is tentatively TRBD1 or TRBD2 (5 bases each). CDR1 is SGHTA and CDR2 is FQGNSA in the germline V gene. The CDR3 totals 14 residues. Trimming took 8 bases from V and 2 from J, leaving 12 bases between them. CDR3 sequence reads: CASAGSSNTGELFF. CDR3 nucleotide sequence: TGTGCCAGCGCAGGGAGCAGTAACACCGGGGAGCTGTTTTTT.